The 16 T cell receptor beta chains listed next were all sequenced from one sample in a study of technical replicates of blood from a few donors. Some clones are missing from TCRdb's copy, which holds only in-frame ones; the method was immunoSEQ multiplex PCR. The data show tens of thousands of clones, with 90% to 95% seen just once and about 0.26% held by the top ten. Specimen: T cells isolated from PBMCs. All receptors come from a human donor in good health.

The chain links TRBV4-1 to TRBJ2-7, with 8 bases fitting TRBD1. The germline gives CDR1 MGHRA, CDR2 YSYEKL. This CDR3 has 16 residues. The V segment lost 3 bases and the J segment 0 bases; nucleotides outside the gene matches: 7. Here the CDR3 reads CASSHYLGTGSYEQYF. In DNA form, the CDR3 reads TGCGCCAGCAGCCACTATCTGGGGACAGGCTCCTACGAGCAGTACTTC.

The chain combines TRBV6-1 with TRBJ1-3; maybe TRBD1 (5 bases). This CDR3 comprises 16 residues. The V end was cut by 2 bases, the J end by 6 bases, with 17 bases between. CDR1 is MNHNS and CDR2 is SASEGT in the germline V gene. This CDR3 is CASSELWQGGANTIYF. The CDR3 region has the DNA TGTGCCAGCAGTGAACTATGGCAGGGCGGCGCAAACACCATATATTTT.

The rearrangement uses TRBV11-3 and TRBJ2-1; no reliable D call. V was trimmed by 4 bases and J by 10 bases, leaving 14 bases between them. Germline loops: CDR1 SGHNT, CDR2 YENEEA. The CDR3 is made up of 13 amino acids. This chain's CDR3 is CASSSTPRQEQFF. CDR3 bases: TGTGCCAGCAGCTCAACACCCCGTCAGGAGCAGTTCTTC.

The V call is TRBV29-1, the J call TRBJ2-3; 8 bases fit TRBD1. V lost 1 base to trimming and J lost 2 bases; unmatched junction nucleotides: 2. Germline CDR1 is SQVTM and CDR2 is ANQGSEA. The CDR3 extends over 14 amino acids. CDR3 DNA: TGCAGCGTTGAAGCGACAGGGGTCACAGATACGCAGTATTTT. Protein sequence: CSVEATGVTDTQYF.

The rearrangement uses TRBV9 and TRBJ1-2; 7 nucleotides agree with TRBD1. V lost 4 bases, J lost 4 bases, and 7 bases stayed unmatched. Germline assignment: CDR1 SGDLS and CDR2 YYNGEE. This CDR3 is 14 amino acids long. CDR3 sequence: CASSPGTEFYGYTF. The DNA for the CDR3 is TGTGCCAGCAGCCCGGGGACAGAGTTCTATGGCTACACCTTC.

The chain is built from TRBV28 and TRBJ1-1; 8 nucleotides line up with TRBD1. Unmatched junction bases numbered 16, after V lost 6 bases and J lost 7 bases. The CDR3 covers 16 residues. The germline gives CDR1 MDHEN, CDR2 SYDVKM. The CDR3 sequence is CASSLGGTGLSVEAFF. DNA for the CDR3: TGTGCCAGCAGCCTCGGGGGGACAGGCCTCTCGGTTGAAGCTTTCTTT.

Judged by abundance, this clone is medium-sized (0.01 to 0.1%). J is TRBJ2-2 and V is TRBV7-2; tentative D call: TRBD1 (6 bases). This CDR3 has 17 residues. Trimming cost V 5 bases and J 0 bases, with 16 bases left between them. CDR1 and CDR2 from the germline V gene are SGHTA and FQGNSA. CDR3 DNA: TGTGCCAGCAGCATCGACAGGCCCCTCGCGAACACCGGGGAGCTGTTTTTT. It is translated as CASSIDRPLANTGELFF. The full variable domain, its missing parts supplied by reference TRBV7-2 and TRBJ2-2, is GAGVSQSPSNKVTEKGKDVELRCDPISGHTALYWYRQSLGQGLEFLIYFQGNSAPDKSGLPSDRFSAERTGGSVSTLTIQRTQQEDSAVYLCASSIDRPLANTGELFFGEGSRLTVL.

The chain has TRBV5-1 and TRBJ1-2; 8 bases align to TRBD1. The CDR3 is 15 residues long. The junction had 6 bases not matched to a gene; V was cut back by 0 bases and J by 5 bases. From germline, CDR1 is SGHRS and CDR2 YFSETQ. The CDR3 loop reads CASSLGWDRRYGYTF. The CDR3 region has the DNA TGCGCCAGCAGCTTGGGCTGGGACAGGAGGTATGGCTACACCTTC.

The J gene is TRBJ2-7, the V gene TRBV28, with a possible D match to TRBD1 (6 bases). The germline gives CDR1 MDHEN, CDR2 SYDVKM. Trimming left V 6 bases short and J 3 bases short, with 12 bases between. This CDR3 has 13 amino acids. For the CDR3, the DNA is TGTGCCAGCAGAGGGGGTAACAACTACGAGCAGTACTTC. Translated, it gives CASRGGNNYEQYF.

This clone was seen a few times. J is TRBJ1-1 and V is TRBV19; D ambiguous. The germline CDR1 and CDR2 sequences are LNHDA and SQIVND (reference sequence). The CDR3 runs 13 residues. V was trimmed by 4 bases and J by 5 bases, leaving 11 bases between them. The CDR3 sequence is CASSSSPGTEAFF. The DNA of the CDR3 is TGTGCCAGTAGTAGTAGCCCGGGGACTGAAGCTTTCTTT.

The V and J genes are TRBV19 and TRBJ2-1; maybe TRBD2 (5 bases). Germline CDR1 LNHDA, CDR2 SQIVND (reference sequence). The CDR3 runs 17 residues. Trimming stripped 1 base from V and 5 bases from J, with 18 bases between. CDR3 sequence (DNA): TGTGCCAGTAGTATAGCCTCCACTAGATCCCCTAACAATGAGCAGTTCTTC. Its translation is CASSIASTRSPNNEQFF. Variable domain in full (rest from reference TRBV19 and TRBJ2-1): DGGITQSPKYLFRKEGQNVTLSCEQNLNHDAMYWYRQDPGQGLRLIYYSQIVNDFQKGDIAEGYSVSREKKESFPLTVTSAQKNPTAFYLCASSIASTRSPNNEQFFGPGTRLTVL.

In DNA, the CDR3 is TGTGCCAGCAGTGCCCTTTACAGCTCCCCTACCTACAATGAGCAGTTCTTC. Translation gives CASSALYSSPTYNEQFF. V gene TRBV28 combines with J gene TRBJ2-1; D is unclear. Looked up from germline, CDR1 is MDHEN and CDR2 is SYDVKM. The CDR3 runs 17 residues. Trimming stripped 5 bases from V and 2 bases from J, with 19 bases between.

V is TRBV7-9 and J is TRBJ1-1; D is possibly TRBD1 (5 bases). Germline values: CDR1 SEHNR, CDR2 FQNEAQ (reference sequence). Trimming stripped 8 bases from V and 3 bases from J, with 10 bases between. The CDR3 has 12 amino acids. CDR3 loop: CASFRGDTEAFF. In nucleotides, the CDR3 is TGTGCCAGCTTCCGGGGGGACACTGAAGCTTTCTTT.

The CDR3 DNA reads as TGTGCCAGCAGCTTAGGTGTGGCCTCACCTTACCCTGAAGCTTTCTTT. Translated: CASSLGVASPYPEAFF. This chain joins TRBV7-9 and TRBJ1-1; D not resolved. The V gene's germline CDR1 is SEHNR and CDR2 FQNEAQ (reference sequence). Trimming took 1 base from V and 6 from J, leaving 18 bases between them. CDR3 length: 16 residues. The full variable domain, with the rest looked up from reference TRBV7-9 and TRBJ1-1, is DTGVSQNPRHKITKRGQNVTFRCDPISEHNRLYWYRQTLGQGPEFLTYFQNEAQLEKSRLLSDRFSAERPKGSFSTLEIQRTEQGDSAMYLCASSLGVASPYPEAFFGQGTRLTVV.

The chain couples TRBV11-3 to TRBJ1-1, with D tentatively TRBD1 (5 bases). V was clipped by 2 bases and J by 8 bases, with 12 bases between them. This CDR3 has 13 amino acids. The V gene's germline CDR1 is SGHNT and CDR2 YENEEA. As DNA, the CDR3 is TGTGCCAGCAGCTTATTTCAGACAGAGGAAGCTTTCTTT. It yields the protein CASSLFQTEEAFF.

This clone was observed a single time. The V gene is TRBV4-1, the J gene TRBJ1-4; tentative D call: TRBD1 (6 bases). Germline V gene data show CDR1 as MGHRA and CDR2 as YSYEKL. V lost 3 bases to trimming and J lost 5 bases, with 10 bases between them. The CDR3 runs 14 residues. The CDR3 is CASSHRTANEKLFF. The CDR3 nucleotides are TGCGCCAGCAGCCATCGGACAGCAAATGAAAAACTGTTTTTT.